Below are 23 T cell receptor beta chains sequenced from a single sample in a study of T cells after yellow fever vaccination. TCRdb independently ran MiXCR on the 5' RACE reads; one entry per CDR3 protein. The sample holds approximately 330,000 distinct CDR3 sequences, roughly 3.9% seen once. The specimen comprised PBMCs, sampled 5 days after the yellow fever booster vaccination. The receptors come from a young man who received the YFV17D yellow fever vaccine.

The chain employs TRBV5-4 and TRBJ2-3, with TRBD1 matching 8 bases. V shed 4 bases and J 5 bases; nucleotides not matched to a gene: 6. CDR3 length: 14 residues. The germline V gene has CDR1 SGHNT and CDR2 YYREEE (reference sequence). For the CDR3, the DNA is TGTGCCAGCAGCCAGACAGGGGATGGAGATACGCAGTATTTT. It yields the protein CASSQTGDGDTQYF.

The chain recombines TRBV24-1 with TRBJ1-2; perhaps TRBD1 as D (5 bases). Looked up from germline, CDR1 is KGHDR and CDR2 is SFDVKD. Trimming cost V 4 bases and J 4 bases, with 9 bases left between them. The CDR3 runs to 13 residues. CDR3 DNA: TGTGCCACCAGTGAGGACGGGGGCTATGGCTACACCTTC. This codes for CATSEDGGYGYTF.

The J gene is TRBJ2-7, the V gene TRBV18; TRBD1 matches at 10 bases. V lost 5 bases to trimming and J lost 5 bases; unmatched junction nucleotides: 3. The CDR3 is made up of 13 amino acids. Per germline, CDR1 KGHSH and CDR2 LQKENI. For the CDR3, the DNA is TGTGCCAGCTCAACGGACAGGGGGAACGAGCAGTACGTC. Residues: CASSTDRGNEQYV.

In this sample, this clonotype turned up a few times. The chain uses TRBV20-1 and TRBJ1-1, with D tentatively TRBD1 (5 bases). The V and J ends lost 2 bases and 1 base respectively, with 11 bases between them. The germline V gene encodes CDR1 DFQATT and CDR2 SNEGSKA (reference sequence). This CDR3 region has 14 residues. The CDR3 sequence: CSARRGGGNTEAFF. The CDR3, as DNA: TGCAGTGCTAGACGCGGGGGGGGGAACACTGAAGCTTTCTTT.

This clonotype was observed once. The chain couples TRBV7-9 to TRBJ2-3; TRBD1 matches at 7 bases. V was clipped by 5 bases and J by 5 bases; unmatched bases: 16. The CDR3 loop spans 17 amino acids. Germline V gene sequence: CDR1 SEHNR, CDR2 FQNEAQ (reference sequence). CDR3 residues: CASSARDSKNSRDTQYF. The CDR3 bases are TGTGCCAGCAGCGCTCGGGACAGCAAAAATTCCAGAGATACGCAGTATTTT.

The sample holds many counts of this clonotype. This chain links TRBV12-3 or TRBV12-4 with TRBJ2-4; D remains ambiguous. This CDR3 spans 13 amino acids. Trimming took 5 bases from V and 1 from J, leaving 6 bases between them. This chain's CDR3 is CASSPEAKNIQYF. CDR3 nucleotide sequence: TGTGCCAGCAGTCCCGAGGCCAAAAACATTCAGTACTTC.

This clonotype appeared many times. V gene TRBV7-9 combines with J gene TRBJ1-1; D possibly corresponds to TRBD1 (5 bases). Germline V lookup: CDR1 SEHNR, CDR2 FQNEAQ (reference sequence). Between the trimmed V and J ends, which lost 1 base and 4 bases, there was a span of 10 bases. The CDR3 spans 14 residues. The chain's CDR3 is CASSLDSGGTEAFF. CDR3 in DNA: TGTGCCAGCAGCTTAGACAGCGGGGGCACTGAAGCTTTCTTT. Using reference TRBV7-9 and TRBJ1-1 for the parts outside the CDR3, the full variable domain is DTGVSQNPRHKITKRGQNVTFRCDPISEHNRLYWYRQTLGQGPEFLTYFQNEAQLEKSRLLSDRFSAERPKGSFSTLEIQRTEQGDSAMYLCASSLDSGGTEAFFGQGTRLTVV.

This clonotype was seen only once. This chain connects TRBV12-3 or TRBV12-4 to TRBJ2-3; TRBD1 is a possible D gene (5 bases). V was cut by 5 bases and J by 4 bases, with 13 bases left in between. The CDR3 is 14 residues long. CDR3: CASSDSGEPDTQYF. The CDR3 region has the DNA TGTGCCAGCAGTGACAGTGGAGAACCAGATACGCAGTATTTT.

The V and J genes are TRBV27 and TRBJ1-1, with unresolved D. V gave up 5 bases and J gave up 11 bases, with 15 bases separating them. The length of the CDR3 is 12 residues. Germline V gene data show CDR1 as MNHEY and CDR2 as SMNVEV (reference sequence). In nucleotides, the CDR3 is TGTGCCAGCAGTACCCGGGTTGGGTCGGCTTTCTTT. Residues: CASSTRVGSAFF.

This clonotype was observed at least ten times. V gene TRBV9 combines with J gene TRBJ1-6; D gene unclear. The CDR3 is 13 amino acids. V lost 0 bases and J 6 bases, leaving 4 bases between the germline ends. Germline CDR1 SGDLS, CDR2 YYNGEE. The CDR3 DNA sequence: TGTGCCAGCAGCGTAGTTGTTAATTCACCCCTCCACTTT. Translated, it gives CASSVVVNSPLHF. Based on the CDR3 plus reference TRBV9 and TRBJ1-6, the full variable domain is DSGVTQTPKHLITATGQRVTLRCSPRSGDLSVYWYQQSLDQGLQFLIQYYNGEERAKGNILERFSAQQFPDLHSELNLSSLELGDSALYFCASSVVVNSPLHFGNGTRLTVT.

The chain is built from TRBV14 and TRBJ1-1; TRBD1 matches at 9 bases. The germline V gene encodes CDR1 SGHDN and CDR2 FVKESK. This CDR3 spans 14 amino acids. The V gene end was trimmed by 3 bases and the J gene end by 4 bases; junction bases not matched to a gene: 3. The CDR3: CASSQQTGGTEAFF. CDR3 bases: TGTGCCAGCAGCCAGCAGACAGGGGGCACTGAAGCTTTCTTT.

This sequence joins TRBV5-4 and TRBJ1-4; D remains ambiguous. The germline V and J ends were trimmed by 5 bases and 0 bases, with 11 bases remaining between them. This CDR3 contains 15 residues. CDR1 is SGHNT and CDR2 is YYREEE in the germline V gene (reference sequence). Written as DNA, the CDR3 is TGTGCCAGCAGACCTTCAGGAGCAACTAATGAAAAACTGTTTTTT. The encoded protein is CASRPSGATNEKLFF. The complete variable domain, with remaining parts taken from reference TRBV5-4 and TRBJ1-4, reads ETGVTQSPTHLIKTRGQQVTLRCSSQSGHNTVSWYQQALGQGPQFIFQYYREEENGRGNFPPRFSGLQFPNYSSELNVNALELDDSALYLCASRPSGATNEKLFFGSGTQLSVL.

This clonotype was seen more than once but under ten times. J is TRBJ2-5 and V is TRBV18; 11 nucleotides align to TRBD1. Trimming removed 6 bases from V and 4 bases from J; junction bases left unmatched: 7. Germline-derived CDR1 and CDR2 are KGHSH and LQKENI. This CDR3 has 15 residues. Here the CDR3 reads CASSPGQGARETQYF. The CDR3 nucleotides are TGTGCCAGCTCTCCCGGACAGGGGGCAAGAGAGACCCAGTACTTC.

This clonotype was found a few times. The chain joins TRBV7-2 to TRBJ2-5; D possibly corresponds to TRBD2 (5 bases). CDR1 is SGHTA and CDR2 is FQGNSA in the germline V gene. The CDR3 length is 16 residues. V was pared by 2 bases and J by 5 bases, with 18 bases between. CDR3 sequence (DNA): TGTGCCAGCAGCTTACGGGCGGAGGTTCGGTGGGAGACCCAGTACTTC. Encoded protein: CASSLRAEVRWETQYF.

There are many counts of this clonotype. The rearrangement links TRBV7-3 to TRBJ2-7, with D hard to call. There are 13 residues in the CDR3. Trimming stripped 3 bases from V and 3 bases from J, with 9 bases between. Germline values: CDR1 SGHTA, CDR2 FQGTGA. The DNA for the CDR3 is TGTGCCAGCAGCTTCGCTAGGTTCTACGAGCAGTACTTC. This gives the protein CASSFARFYEQYF. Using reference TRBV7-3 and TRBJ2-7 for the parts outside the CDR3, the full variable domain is GAGVSQTPSNKVTEKGKYVELRCDPISGHTALYWYRQSLGQGPEFLIYFQGTGAADDSGLPNDRFFAVRPEGSVSTLKIQRTERGDSAVYLCASSFARFYEQYFGPGTRLTVT.

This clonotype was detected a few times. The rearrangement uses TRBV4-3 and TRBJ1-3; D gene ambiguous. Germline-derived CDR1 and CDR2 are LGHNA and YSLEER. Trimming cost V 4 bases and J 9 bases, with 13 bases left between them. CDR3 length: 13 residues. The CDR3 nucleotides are TGCGCCAGCAGCCTTTGGCAATTGGGCACCATATATTTT. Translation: CASSLWQLGTIYF.

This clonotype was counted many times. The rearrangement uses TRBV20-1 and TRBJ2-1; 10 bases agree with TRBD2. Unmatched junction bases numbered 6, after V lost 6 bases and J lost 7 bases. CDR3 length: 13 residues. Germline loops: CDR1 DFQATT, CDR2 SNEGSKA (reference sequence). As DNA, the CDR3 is TGCAGTGCCCCGGGACTAGCGCGTAATGAGCAGTTCTTC. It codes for CSAPGLARNEQFF.

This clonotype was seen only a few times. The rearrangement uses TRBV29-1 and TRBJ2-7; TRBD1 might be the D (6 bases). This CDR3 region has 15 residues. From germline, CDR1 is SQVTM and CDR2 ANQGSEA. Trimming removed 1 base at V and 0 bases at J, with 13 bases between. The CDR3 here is CSVEVDRSFSYEQYF. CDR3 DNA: TGCAGCGTTGAAGTAGACAGGTCGTTCTCCTACGAGCAGTACTTC.

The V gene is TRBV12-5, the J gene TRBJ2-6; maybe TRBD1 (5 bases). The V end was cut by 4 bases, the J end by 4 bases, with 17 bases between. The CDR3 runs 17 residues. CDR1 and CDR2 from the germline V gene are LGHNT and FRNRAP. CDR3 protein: CASGSTPGFSGANVLTF. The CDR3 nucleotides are TGTGCTAGTGGTTCCACCCCAGGGTTTTCAGGGGCCAACGTCCTGACTTTC.

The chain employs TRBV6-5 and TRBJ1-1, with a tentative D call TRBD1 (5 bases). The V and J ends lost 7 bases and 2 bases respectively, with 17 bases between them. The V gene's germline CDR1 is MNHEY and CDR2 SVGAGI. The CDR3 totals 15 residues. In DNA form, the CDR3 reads TGTGCCAGCACCTCCCGGGGCCGGGGAAACACTGAAGCTTTCTTT. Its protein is CASTSRGRGNTEAFF.

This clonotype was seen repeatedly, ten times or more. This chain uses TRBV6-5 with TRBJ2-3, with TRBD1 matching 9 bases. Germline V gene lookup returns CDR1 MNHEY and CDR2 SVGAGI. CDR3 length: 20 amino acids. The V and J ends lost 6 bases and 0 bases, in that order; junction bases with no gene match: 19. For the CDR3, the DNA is TGTGCCAGCAGATCGGCGTGGGGACAGGGTTTTGGAACTAGCACAGATACGCAGTATTTT. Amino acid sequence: CASRSAWGQGFGTSTDTQYF.

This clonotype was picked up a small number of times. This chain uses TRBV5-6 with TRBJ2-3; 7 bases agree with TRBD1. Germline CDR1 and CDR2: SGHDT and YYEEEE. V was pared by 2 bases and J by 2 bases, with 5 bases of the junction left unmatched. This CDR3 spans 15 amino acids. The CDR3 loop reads CASSFRQGPTDTQYF. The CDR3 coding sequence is TGTGCCAGCAGCTTCCGACAGGGACCCACAGATACGCAGTATTTT.

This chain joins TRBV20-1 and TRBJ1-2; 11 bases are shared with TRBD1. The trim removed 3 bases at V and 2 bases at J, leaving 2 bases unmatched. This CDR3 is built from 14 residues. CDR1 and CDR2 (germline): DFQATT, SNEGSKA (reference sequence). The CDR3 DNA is TGCAGTGCTAGGGGACAGGGGGGGAACTATGGCTACACCTTC. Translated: CSARGQGGNYGYTF.